This T cell receptor beta chain was identified in a study of blood T cell repertoires in COVID-19. This clone was observed a handful of times. As handled by the study authors: Quantification of nucleated cells was approximated via reference gene primer amplification. Clones were sequenced by immunoSEQ multiplex PCR, and TCRdb holds only the in-frame ones, with some missing. V and J calls and clone size are those listed in that table; D and trimming were worked out from the DNA. Among roughly 88,000 clones listed, around 75% were seen once. Germline values: CDR1 SGHTA, CDR2 FQGTGA. V lost 5 bases and J lost 2, with 15 bases in between. This CDR3 has 15 amino acids.

This chain uses TRBV7-3 with TRBJ2-5; maybe TRBD2 (7 bases). This clonotype was obtained from a woman aged 80 or over with active or convalescent COVID-19. The specimen was peripheral blood. The CDR3 DNA reads as TGTGCCAGCAGCCTGAGCGCGGGGGCTCAAGAGACCCAGTACTTC. Its translation: CASSLSAGAQETQYF.